Presented here are 30 T cell receptor beta chains from one specimen sequenced in a study of Graves' ophthalmopathy and Graves' hyperthyroidism. Amplification of TCR beta CDR3 regions used RNA transcripts. HTBI-primed first-round RT-PCR preceded second-round multiplex PCR. TCRdb re-called the multiplex PCR reads with MiXCR, one entry per CDR3 protein. The data contain 400,000 to 450,000 distinct CDR3 sequences, more than 20% of them singletons. The specimen sequenced was peripheral blood. The receptors stem from a woman aged 18-29 years with stable Graves' hyperthyroidism.

This clonotype occurred many times. The chain couples TRBV29-1 to TRBJ2-7, with TRBD1 matching 9 bases. The junction had 4 bases not matched to a gene; V was cut back by 4 bases and J by 3 bases. Germline values: CDR1 SQVTM, CDR2 ANQGSEA. The CDR3 is 13 amino acids. In DNA, the CDR3 is TGCAGCGTTGGTCTGGACAGGGGCTACGAGCAGTACTTC. Translation: CSVGLDRGYEQYF.

In regard to this clonotype: The CDR3 does not close with the conserved phenylalanine or tryptophan, likely indicating a read error. The limits of the CDR3 on the DNA are not certain, so only TCRdb's listed CDR3 is given. The chain has TRBV6-1 and TRBJ2-2; the table names TRBD1, a call not compared with the DNA. The CDR3 is 13 amino acids in total, end residues counted. Germline-derived CDR1 and CDR2 are MNHNS and SASEGT. This chain's CDR3 is CASSGQGSGELCY.

The rearrangement joins TRBV20-1 to TRBJ1-6; 7 bases align to TRBD1. CDR1 is DFQATT and CDR2 is SNEGSKA in the germline V gene (reference sequence). The V and J ends lost 0 bases and 8 bases, in that order; junction bases with no gene match: 10. This CDR3 comprises 16 residues. In DNA form, the CDR3 reads TGCAGTGCTAGAGATTACCGCGGGACAGCGGATTCACCCCTCCACTTT. This sequence encodes CSARDYRGTADSPLHF.

This clonotype has ten or more counts. The chain has TRBV29-1 and TRBJ1-1; D perhaps matches TRBD1 (6 bases). Trimming took 7 bases from V and 0 from J, leaving 9 bases between them. The CDR3 runs 12 residues. The V gene's germline CDR1 is SQVTM and CDR2 ANQGSEA. Written as DNA, the CDR3 is TGCAGCGGGGACACTTTGAACACTGAAGCTTTCTTT. It yields the protein CSGDTLNTEAFF.

The sample holds a few counts of this clonotype. This sequence joins TRBV2 and TRBJ1-5; weak D call: TRBD1 (5 bases). The germline gives CDR1 SNHLY, CDR2 FYNNEI. The ends were cut back, 8 bases at V and 8 bases at J, with 19 bases in the middle. The CDR3 runs 14 residues. CDR3 sequence reads: CASRGESILEPQHF. DNA of the CDR3: TGTGCCAGCCGAGGGGAGTCAATCTTAGAGCCCCAGCATTTT.

Points on this clonotype: A read error is possible here, since a much larger clone lies one base away. The gene calls are TRBV5-1 and TRBJ2-7; the match to TRBD1 covers 7 bases. CDR3 length equals 13 residues. Germline V gene data show CDR1 as SGHRS and CDR2 as YFSETQ. CDR3 in amino acids: CACSYRDSYEQYF. The CDR3 DNA is TGCGCCTGCAGCTACCGGGACAGCTACGAGCAGTACTTC.

The table lists this clonotype with many counts. The rearrangement uses TRBV12-3 or TRBV12-4 and TRBJ2-6; TRBD2 is a possible D gene (6 bases). This CDR3 is built from 15 residues. V was pared by 8 bases and J by 1 base, with 12 bases between. CDR3 loop: CASSSRESGANVLTF. CDR3 bases: TGTGCCAGCTCCTCCCGGGAGTCTGGGGCCAACGTCCTGACTTTC.

The sample holds a few counts of this clonotype. This clone may be a read error of a much larger clone one base away. The genes are TRBV12-3 or TRBV12-4 and TRBJ2-2; 8 bases map to TRBD1. The CDR3 length is 15 residues. The CDR3 spells CASRWTGIAVGELLF. The DNA for the CDR3 is TGTGCCAGCAGGTGGACAGGGATAGCGGTCGGGGAGCTGCTTTTT.

At least ten counts were recorded for this clonotype. The gene calls are TRBV2 and TRBJ2-6; D might be TRBD1 or TRBD2, each matching 5 bases. The CDR3 spans 15 residues. V was trimmed by 2 bases and J by 3 bases, leaving 8 bases between them. CDR1 SNHLY and CDR2 FYNNEI come from the germline V gene. The CDR3 DNA is TGTGCCAGCAGTGAAACGGGGCGTGGGGCCAACGTCCTGACTTTC. Residues: CASSETGRGANVLTF.

There are a few counts of this clonotype. The chain employs TRBV12-3 or TRBV12-4 and TRBJ1-6, with a tentative D call TRBD1 (5 bases). The V end was cut by 6 bases, the J end by 11 bases, with 20 bases between. This CDR3 is built from 15 residues. The CDR3 here is CASSWDGVGSAPLHF. CDR3 sequence (DNA): TGTGCCAGCAGCTGGGACGGAGTTGGATCGGCACCCCTCCACTTT.

This clonotype was counted many times. The chain couples TRBV25-1 to TRBJ1-1; tentatively, D is TRBD1 (6 bases). The germline CDR1 and CDR2 sequences are MGHDK and SYGVNS. V was shortened by 7 bases and J by 5 bases, with 17 bases between the two germline ends. This CDR3 is built from 14 residues. The CDR3 reads CASTELQGWTEAFF. In DNA, the CDR3 is TGTGCCAGCACGGAACTACAGGGCTGGACTGAAGCTTTCTTT.

The table lists this clonotype with many counts. The J gene is TRBJ1-1, the V gene TRBV25-1; weak D call: TRBD1 (6 bases). This CDR3 spans 13 amino acids. V was cut by 6 bases and J by 8 bases, with 16 bases left in between. Germline values: CDR1 MGHDK, CDR2 SYGVNS. Here the CDR3 reads CASSGGGGSEAFF. CDR3 sequence (DNA): TGTGCCAGCAGCGGCGGAGGGGGTTCCGAAGCTTTCTTT.

This clonotype was seen repeatedly, ten times or more. This chain joins TRBV24-1 and TRBJ2-7, with unresolved D. The CDR3 runs to 14 residues. Trimming shortened V by 11 bases and J by 6 bases, and 22 bases separated the two germline ends. Germline loops: CDR1 KGHDR, CDR2 SFDVKD. The CDR3 loop is CANPIIPPASEQYF. The DNA for the CDR3 is TGTGCCAACCCCATAATACCCCCAGCATCCGAGCAGTACTTC.

This clonotype was found once. This chain uses TRBV20-1 with TRBJ1-2, with TRBD1 as a possible D gene (6 bases). Germline CDR1 is DFQATT and CDR2 is SNEGSKA (reference sequence). The CDR3 spans 17 residues. V dropped 2 bases and J dropped 4 bases, with 23 bases sitting between them. CDR3 sequence reads: CSARSPGQYLSVYGYTF. In DNA, the CDR3 is TGCAGTGCTAGAAGTCCGGGACAATATTTATCCGTCTATGGCTACACCTTC.

This clonotype was picked up a small number of times. The chain links TRBV2 to TRBJ1-1, with no clear D. Germline V gene sequence: CDR1 SNHLY, CDR2 FYNNEI. V was shortened by 2 bases and J by 1 base, with 5 bases between the two germline ends. CDR3 size: 13 residues. The CDR3 region has the DNA TGTGCCAGCAGTGAATTGAGGAACACTGAAGCTTTCTTT. Residues: CASSELRNTEAFF.

This clonotype was counted a few times. V and J are TRBV10-3 and TRBJ1-5; D not certain. Trimming left V 0 bases short and J 9 bases short, with 15 bases between. The CDR3 is made up of 15 amino acids. CDR1 is ENHRY and CDR2 is SYGVKD in the germline V gene. In nucleotides, the CDR3 is TGTGCCATCAGTGAGTCATTTGGCAGAGAGTGGCCCCAGCATTTT. Translated, it gives CAISESFGREWPQHF.

This clonotype was recorded many times. The rearrangement uses TRBV3-1 and TRBJ2-7; D gene ambiguous. Germline values: CDR1 LGHDT, CDR2 YNNKEL (reference sequence). The CDR3 length is 13 residues. V was clipped by 0 bases and J by 3 bases, with 6 bases between them. The CDR3 spells CASSQDSIYEQYF. The CDR3 DNA reads as TGTGCCAGCAGCCAAGACTCGATCTACGAGCAGTACTTC.

V is TRBV6-5 and J is TRBJ2-5; D is undetermined. The CDR3 spans 15 residues. V was pared by 4 bases and J by 5 bases, with 17 bases between. Germline CDR1 and CDR2: MNHEY and SVGAGI. The CDR3 sequence: CASSSWTSIRETQYF. The CDR3 bases are TGTGCCAGCAGTTCGTGGACCTCAATCCGGGAGACCCAGTACTTC.

This clonotype appeared many times. The V call is TRBV20-1, the J call TRBJ2-2; tentative D call: TRBD2 (6 bases). Trimming pared 0 bases from V and 6 bases from J, leaving 17 bases between. Germline lookup yields CDR1 DFQATT and CDR2 SNEGSKA (reference sequence). The CDR3 loop spans 16 amino acids. The chain's CDR3 is CSARDGRLGIPGELFF. The CDR3 DNA follows: TGCAGTGCTAGAGATGGGAGGTTAGGGATTCCCGGGGAGCTGTTTTTT.

This clonotype occurred many times. V usage is TRBV29-1 and J usage is TRBJ2-5; TRBD2 matches at 12 bases. The germline gives CDR1 SQVTM, CDR2 ANQGSEA. The CDR3 has 16 amino acids. Trimming at V came to 3 bases and at J to 5 bases, leaving 10 bases not matched to a gene. The CDR3: CSVDRGLAGYAETQYF. The CDR3 DNA is TGCAGCGTTGATCGAGGACTAGCGGGATATGCGGAGACCCAGTACTTC.

For this clonotype: One end of the junction does not line up with germline, which may come from a read error. The gene calls are TRBV20-1 and TRBJ2-5; 11 nucleotides match TRBD2. This CDR3 spans 14 amino acids. Germline V lookup: CDR1 DFQATT, CDR2 SNEGSKA (reference sequence). CDR3 amino acids: CSAYGTSGGETKYF. The CDR3 region has the DNA TGCAGTGCTTACGGGACTAGCGGAGGAGAGACCAAGTACTTC.

This clonotype was observed many times. V and J are TRBV4-2 and TRBJ1-5; D may be TRBD1 (5 bases). V gave up 0 bases and J gave up 4 bases, with 16 bases separating them. This CDR3 comprises 17 residues. Germline V gene data show CDR1 as LGHNA and CDR2 as YNFKEQ. In nucleotides, the CDR3 is TGTGCCAGCAGCCAAGACTTGTGGCAGGGTTTTAATCAGCCCCAGCATTTT. Its protein product is CASSQDLWQGFNQPQHF.

This clonotype occurred a few times. The DNA for the CDR3 is TGCAGCGCCCCTGAGCAGTCCACTGAAGCTTTCTTT. This codes for CSAPEQSTEAFF. The V gene is TRBV29-1, the J gene TRBJ1-1, with unresolved D. V gave up 7 bases and J gave up 4 bases, with 13 bases separating them. CDR3 length: 12 residues. Germline CDR1 is SQVTM and CDR2 is ANQGSEA.

This clonotype was observed at least ten times. The chain uses TRBV15 and TRBJ2-5, with D possibly matching TRBD2 (5 bases). The V end lost 0 bases, the J end lost 2 bases, and 7 bases lay between the germline ends. The CDR3 has 14 amino acids. CDR1 and CDR2 (germline): LNHNV, YYDKDF (reference sequence). DNA of the CDR3: TGTGCCACCAGCAGAGATCGAGGGCAAGAGACCCAGTACTTC. Amino acids: CATSRDRGQETQYF.

This clonotype was seen ten or more times. V and J are TRBV27 and TRBJ1-2; 8 positions agree with TRBD1. The CDR3 runs to 13 residues. The germline CDR1 and CDR2 sequences are MNHEY and SMNVEV (reference sequence). The trim removed 5 bases at V and 8 bases at J, leaving 7 bases unmatched. CDR3 residues: CASSQRTGTGYTF. CDR3 DNA sequence: TGTGCCAGCAGTCAAAGGACAGGGACCGGCTACACCTTC.

This clonotype was seen at least ten times. The CDR3 spells CSVVSLGGEETQYF. CDR3 in DNA: TGCAGTGTGGTTTCTCTGGGGGGGGAAGAGACCCAGTACTTC. The chain employs TRBV20-1 and TRBJ2-5; 7 bases line up with TRBD2. The ends lost 7 bases at V and 3 bases at J; junction bases unmatched: 11. This CDR3 spans 14 amino acids. CDR1 and CDR2 from the germline V gene are DFQATT and SNEGSKA (reference sequence).

This clonotype was recorded many times. The rearrangement uses TRBV24-1 and TRBJ2-2; 9 bases are shared with TRBD1. CDR1 and CDR2 (germline): KGHDR, SFDVKD. The CDR3 spans 15 residues. The V and J ends lost 3 bases and 7 bases, in that order; junction bases with no gene match: 5. The CDR3 DNA reads as TGTGCCACCAGTGATCACAGGGGGCTGGTCGGGGAGCTGTTTTTT. Translation: CATSDHRGLVGELFF.

This clonotype was counted a few times. This may be a read error: a much more frequent sequence differs by one nucleotide. V gene TRBV24-1 combines with J gene TRBJ2-2, with 7 bases matching TRBD2. The CDR3 totals 16 residues. Germline CDR1 is KGHDR and CDR2 is SFDVKD. The CDR3 sequence is CATSRWGGPNTGELCF. CDR3 sequence (DNA): TGTGCCACCAGTCGATGGGGGGGACCGAACACCGGGGAGCTGTGTTTT.

The table lists this clonotype with many counts. This sequence joins TRBV15 and TRBJ1-2; weak D call: TRBD1 (5 bases). The CDR3 runs to 14 residues. V lost 0 bases and J 5 bases, leaving 10 bases between the germline ends. Germline V CDR1 and CDR2: LNHNV, YYDKDF (reference sequence). CDR3 in amino acids: CATSRDLQGYGYTF. Here the CDR3 DNA reads TGTGCCACCAGCAGAGATCTTCAGGGTTATGGCTACACCTTC.

The rearrangement uses TRBV6-2 or TRBV6-3 and TRBJ2-7; a weak D match, TRBD2 (7 bases). V was shortened by 5 bases and J by 5 bases, with 19 bases between the two germline ends. The CDR3 covers 15 residues. The germline V gene has CDR1 MNHEY and CDR2 SVGEGT. The CDR3 coding sequence is TGTGCCAGCAGTCCGGAGGGGGAGGGCAGGGACGAGCAGTACTTC. Its translation is CASSPEGEGRDEQYF.